What follows are 30 T cell receptor beta chains derived from one specimen sequenced in a study of blood T cell repertoires in COVID-19. Assay used: immunoSEQ multiplex PCR; TCRdb lists only in-frame clones, some missing. Of about 300,000 clones listed, approximately 90% are singletons. The specimen was peripheral blood. The source is a woman in her twenties or thirties with COVID-19, enrolled during active disease.

The genes are TRBV7-3 and TRBJ2-1; 14 nucleotides match TRBD2. The length of the CDR3 is 15 residues. Germline lookup yields CDR1 SGHTA and CDR2 FQGTGA. V was clipped by 6 bases and J by 8 bases; unmatched bases: 6. This CDR3 reads CASRSRGLAGDEQFF. CDR3 nucleotides: TGTGCCAGCAGGTCTAGGGGACTAGCGGGGGATGAGCAGTTCTTC.

The J gene is TRBJ1-1, the V gene TRBV5-6; D possibly corresponds to TRBD1 (5 bases). V dropped 4 bases and J dropped 5 bases, with 18 bases sitting between them. Per the germline V gene, CDR1 is SGHDT and CDR2 is YYEEEE. CDR3 length: 15 amino acids. This chain's CDR3 is CASSMLWQGRTEAFF. The CDR3 bases are TGTGCCAGCAGCATGTTGTGGCAGGGAAGGACTGAAGCTTTCTTT. Based on the CDR3 plus reference TRBV5-6 and TRBJ1-1, the full variable domain is DAGVTQSPTHLIKTRGQQVTLRCSPKSGHDTVSWYQQALGQGPQFIFQYYEEEERQRGNFPDRFSGHQFPNYSSELNVNALLLGDSALYLCASSMLWQGRTEAFFGQGTRLTVV.

The V and J genes are TRBV9 and TRBJ2-1, with 11 bases matching TRBD2. The germline V gene encodes CDR1 SGDLS and CDR2 YYNGEE. This CDR3 is built from 15 residues. The V and J ends lost 5 bases and 7 bases, in that order; junction bases with no gene match: 8. The CDR3 sequence: CASSPTSGSTNEQFF. The CDR3 DNA sequence: TGTGCCAGCAGTCCAACTAGCGGGAGTACGAATGAGCAGTTCTTC.

The chain has TRBV28 and TRBJ1-5, with D possibly matching TRBD1 (5 bases). This CDR3 spans 16 amino acids. Trimming pared 2 bases from V and 2 bases from J, leaving 13 bases between. CDR1 is MDHEN, CDR2 SYDVKM, per germline. The CDR3 sequence is CASSLPGSGGNQPQHF. The CDR3 bases are TGTGCCAGCAGTTTACCCGGATCGGGGGGCAATCAGCCCCAGCATTTT.

CDR3 DNA: TGTGCCAGCAGCAAACTCAACAGAGCTAACTATGGCTACACCTTC. Residues: CASSKLNRANYGYTF. The genes are TRBV12-1 and TRBJ1-2; TRBD1 is the table's D call, not checked against the DNA. TRBV12-1 is recorded as a pseudogene. The CDR3 consists of 15 residues.

J is TRBJ1-1 and V is TRBV14; D is uncertain. CDR3 length: 16 amino acids. Trimming pared 0 bases from V and 2 bases from J, leaving 13 bases between. Germline CDR1 is SGHDN and CDR2 is FVKESK. CDR3 region: CASSQDMGRLNTEAFF. The DNA of the CDR3 is TGTGCCAGCAGCCAAGATATGGGCAGATTAAACACTGAAGCTTTCTTT. The full variable domain, rest sourced from reference TRBV14 and TRBJ1-1, is EAGVTQFPSHSVIEKGQTVTLRCDPISGHDNLYWYRRVMGKEIKFLLHFVKESKQDESGMPNNRFLAERTGGTYSTLKVQPAELEDSGVYFCASSQDMGRLNTEAFFGQGTRLTVV.

This CDR3 is CASSATGAPKVYGYTF. The CDR3 DNA reads TGTGCCAGCAGCGCAACAGGGGCCCCAAAGGTCTATGGCTACACCTTC. This chain joins TRBV7-9 and TRBJ1-2; TRBD1 agrees at 7 bases. Germline CDR1 is SEHNR and CDR2 is FQNEAQ (reference sequence). After removal of 5 bases from V and 4 bases from J, the junction contained 13 bases not matched to a gene. The CDR3 runs to 16 residues.

J is TRBJ1-1 and V is TRBV30; 7 bases fit TRBD1. Trimming cost V 3 bases and J 5 bases; bases outside gene matches: 3. The length of the CDR3 is 12 residues. Germline CDR1 reads GTSNPN; CDR2 reads SVGIG (reference sequence). The CDR3, as DNA: TGTGCCTGGAGGGTACAGGGGACTGAAGCTTTCTTT. Translating it yields CAWRVQGTEAFF.

This clone was picked up a small number of times. The chain joins TRBV18 to TRBJ2-7; D is possibly TRBD1 (5 bases). Germline V CDR1 and CDR2: KGHSH, LQKENI. The CDR3 has 14 amino acids. V was trimmed by 0 bases and J by 6 bases, leaving 12 bases between them. The CDR3 DNA sequence: TGTGCCAGCTCACCACCGAATGGCAGGGTCGAGCAGTACTTC. Protein product: CASSPPNGRVEQYF.

V is TRBV18 and J is TRBJ2-2; D unresolved. This CDR3 has 11 residues. Germline CDR1 is KGHSH and CDR2 is LQKENI. V was clipped by 6 bases and J by 7 bases, with 6 bases between them. The CDR3 bases are TGTGCCAGCTCCCCCGGCGGGGAGCTGTTTTTT. This translates into CASSPGGELFF.

This clone was observed a single time. The chain combines TRBV15 with TRBJ1-5; 10 bases are a match to TRBD1. With V trimmed by 3 bases and J by 0 bases, 2 bases remained unmatched. The CDR3 contains 16 residues. The germline gives CDR1 LNHNV, CDR2 YYDKDF (reference sequence). CDR3 sequence: CATSRGTGASNQPQHF. CDR3 sequence (DNA): TGTGCCACCAGCAGGGGGACAGGGGCTAGCAATCAGCCCCAGCATTTT.

A single count supports this clone. The chain recombines TRBV25-1 with TRBJ2-7, with D tentatively TRBD2 (5 bases). Germline V lookup: CDR1 MGHDK, CDR2 SYGVNS. The CDR3 consists of 14 residues. Trimming stripped 7 bases from V and 7 bases from J, with 20 bases between. As DNA, the CDR3 is TGTGCCAGCAAACCCGTGCGCTCGGCGGGTGAGCAGTACTTC. Translation: CASKPVRSAGEQYF.

This clone has only one observation. The gene calls are TRBV21-1 and TRBJ1-5; the table's D gene call, TRBD1, was not cross checked with the DNA. TRBV21-1 is an annotated pseudogene. The length of the CDR3 is 20 residues. The CDR3 coding sequence is TGTGCCAGCACCAATGGCCCTTCCCCCGGACAGGGAAGTAGCAATCAGCCCCAGCATTTT. This gives the protein CASTNGPSPGQGSSNQPQHF.

This chain uses TRBV29-1 with TRBJ2-5, with 10 positions matching TRBD1. In germline, CDR1 is SQVTM, CDR2 ANQGSEA. J was trimmed by 5 bases and V by 6 bases; bases with no gene match: 9. The CDR3 covers 14 residues. This chain's CDR3 is CSVGLTGGSETQYF. DNA of the CDR3: TGCAGCGTGGGATTGACAGGGGGCAGTGAGACCCAGTACTTC.

V and J are TRBV29-1 and TRBJ1-2, with a tentative D call TRBD1 (5 bases). The ends were cut back, 4 bases at V and 8 bases at J, with 11 bases in the middle. From germline, CDR1 is SQVTM and CDR2 ANQGSEA. CDR3 length: 11 amino acids. CDR3 residues: CSVGRGGGYTF. In DNA form, the CDR3 reads TGCAGCGTTGGGAGGGGAGGCGGCTACACCTTC.

This rearrangement joins TRBV7-9 to TRBJ2-1; TRBD1 aligns across 7 bases. The CDR3 contains 14 residues. Germline V gene lookup returns CDR1 SEHNR and CDR2 FQNEAQ (reference sequence). V lost 3 bases and J lost 5; bases outside the gene matches: 4. The CDR3 is CASSFSGTDNEQFF. The CDR3 nucleotides are TGTGCCAGCAGCTTTTCCGGGACAGACAATGAGCAGTTCTTC.

The rearrangement uses TRBV7-4 and TRBJ2-3; D is undetermined. This CDR3 has 14 residues. CDR1 and CDR2 from the germline V gene are SGHVT and SQSDAQ. V was cut by 3 bases and J by 2 bases, with 9 bases left in between. The CDR3: CASSFHTHTDTQYF. The DNA of the CDR3 is TGTGCCAGCAGCTTCCACACCCACACAGATACGCAGTATTTT.

This chain connects TRBV18 to TRBJ1-5, with 9 bases lining up with TRBD1. V lost 6 bases and J lost 5; bases outside the gene matches: 8. CDR3 length equals 15 residues. Per germline, CDR1 KGHSH and CDR2 LQKENI. CDR3 in amino acids: CASSSDRGSYQPQHF. The CDR3 DNA is TGTGCCAGCTCGTCTGACAGGGGGAGTTATCAGCCCCAGCATTTT.

This chain connects TRBV5-4 to TRBJ2-3; TRBD2 matches at 9 bases. Trimming removed 4 bases from V and 5 bases from J; junction bases left unmatched: 11. In germline, CDR1 is SGHNT, CDR2 YYREEE (reference sequence). This CDR3 spans 16 amino acids. The CDR3 protein is CASSRSVAGAEDTQYF. For the CDR3, the DNA is TGTGCCAGCAGCCGTTCGGTAGCGGGAGCGGAAGATACGCAGTATTTT.

The gene calls are TRBV15 and TRBJ1-1; D unresolved. The CDR3 spans 17 residues. CDR1 is LNHNV and CDR2 is YYDKDF in the germline V gene (reference sequence). Trimming pared 0 bases from V and 0 bases from J, leaving 14 bases between. CDR3 coding DNA: TGTGCCACCAGCAGAGATTTCACAGATCTTATGAACACTGAAGCTTTCTTT. This sequence encodes CATSRDFTDLMNTEAFF.

This clone came up a few times. The genes are TRBV9 and TRBJ1-2; possibly TRBD1 for D (5 bases). This CDR3 is 13 amino acids long. CDR1 is SGDLS and CDR2 is YYNGEE in the germline V gene. V dropped 3 bases and J dropped 2 bases, with 8 bases sitting between them. CDR3 nucleotides: TGTGCCAGCAGCGCACAGGTGAACTATGGCTACACCTTC. It translates to CASSAQVNYGYTF. Complete variable domain (other parts from reference TRBV9 and TRBJ1-2): DSGVTQTPKHLITATGQRVTLRCSPRSGDLSVYWYQQSLDQGLQFLIQYYNGEERAKGNILERFSAQQFPDLHSELNLSSLELGDSALYFCASSAQVNYGYTFGSGTRLTVV.

This chain links TRBV18 with TRBJ1-5; a possible D gene is TRBD1 (5 bases). V was pared by 3 bases and J by 7 bases, with 13 bases between. CDR3 length: 14 amino acids. In germline, CDR1 is KGHSH, CDR2 LQKENI. CDR3 loop: CASSPTRERQPQHF. The CDR3, as DNA: TGTGCCAGCTCACCTACCAGGGAAAGGCAGCCCCAGCATTTT.

The rearrangement links TRBV23-1 to TRBJ1-4; D may be TRBD1 (6 bases). TRBV23-1 carries the ORF label, with uncertain function. The CDR3 sequence is 15 residues long. V gave up 1 base and J gave up 7 bases, with 13 bases separating them. Here the CDR3 reads CASSQYRELGEKLFF. The CDR3 nucleotides read TGCGCCAGCAGTCAATACAGGGAATTGGGTGAAAAACTGTTTTTT.

The J gene is TRBJ2-1, the V gene TRBV5-1, with 14 nucleotides matching TRBD2. CDR1 SGHRS and CDR2 YFSETQ come from the germline V gene. V shed 3 bases and J 6 bases; nucleotides not matched to a gene: 8. The CDR3 loop spans 17 amino acids. The CDR3 sequence is CASSSGTSGSLANEQFF. In DNA form, the CDR3 reads TGCGCCAGCAGCTCCGGGACTAGCGGGAGTCTTGCCAATGAGCAGTTCTTC.

This chain links TRBV2 with TRBJ2-3; TRBD2 aligns across 9 bases. Germline values: CDR1 SNHLY, CDR2 FYNNEI. CDR3 length: 15 residues. The V segment lost 2 bases and the J segment 6 bases; nucleotides outside the gene matches: 6. The CDR3 is CASSELLAGPDTQYF. Written as DNA, the CDR3 is TGTGCCAGCAGTGAACTCCTAGCGGGGCCGGATACGCAGTATTTT. The complete variable domain, with remaining parts taken from reference TRBV2 and TRBJ2-3, reads EPEVTQTPSHQVTQMGQEVILRCVPISNHLYFYWYRQILGQKVEFLVSFYNNEISEKSEIFDDQFSVERPDGSNFTLKIRSTKLEDSAMYFCASSELLAGPDTQYFGPGTRLTVL.

The chain links TRBV9 to TRBJ1-2; the D is unclear. Looked up from germline, CDR1 is SGDLS and CDR2 is YYNGEE. V was pared by 1 base and J by 8 bases, with 12 bases between. There are 13 residues in the CDR3. The CDR3 region has the DNA TGTGCCAGCAGCGTATTCTCTCGGGAGGGCTACACCTTC. Translation: CASSVFSREGYTF.

The chain couples TRBV4-1 to TRBJ2-4, with 7 nucleotides matching TRBD1. The germline CDR1 and CDR2 sequences are MGHRA and YSYEKL. This CDR3 spans 16 amino acids. The V segment lost 5 bases and the J segment 0 bases; nucleotides outside the gene matches: 7. CDR3 sequence: CASSGQVGVAKNIQYF. CDR3 nucleotide sequence: TGCGCCAGCAGCGGACAGGTTGGGGTAGCCAAAAACATTCAGTACTTC.

The chain joins TRBV10-2 to TRBJ1-2, with a possible D match to TRBD1 (5 bases). CDR1 and CDR2 from the germline V gene are WSHSY and SAAADI. Trimming cost V 8 bases and J 8 bases, with 15 bases left between them. The CDR3 has 12 amino acids. CDR3 bases: TGCGCCAGCTCCCCGGGGGTCGGGGGCTACACCTTC. The encoded protein is CASSPGVGGYTF.

CDR3 nucleotide sequence: TGTGCCAGCAGCCCGGGGACAGGGCTCGTCGAGCAGTACTTC. Its translation is CASSPGTGLVEQYF. The genes are TRBV9 and TRBJ2-7; 9 bases are shared with TRBD1. Germline CDR1 SGDLS, CDR2 YYNGEE. CDR3 length: 14 amino acids. J gave up 6 bases and V 4 bases, and 8 bases lay outside the gene matches.

This rearrangement joins TRBV5-6 to TRBJ1-2, with a weak D call TRBD1 (5 bases). The CDR3 totals 13 residues. Germline CDR1 is SGHDT and CDR2 is YYEEEE. Deletions cut 2 bases from V and 8 bases from J, with 13 bases between. The CDR3 sequence: CASSFQGARGYTF. The CDR3 DNA reads TGTGCCAGCAGCTTTCAAGGGGCTCGAGGCTACACCTTC.